This T cell receptor (beta chain) emerged from a study of blood T cell repertoires in COVID-19. For the study at large: Acute and convalescent COVID-19 specimens originated in the United States, Italy and Spain. PBMCs, B-cell-depleted T cells, or T cells were the source of the cDNA or gDNA that made up the material.

CDR3 length equals 15 residues. Germline loops: CDR1 LGHDT, CDR2 YNNKEL (reference sequence). The V gene end was trimmed by 0 bases and the J gene end by 6 bases; junction bases not matched to a gene: 5. Authors' analysis steps: Cell counts per sample came from amplifying reference gene primers. Profiling relied on immunoSEQ multiplex PCR, and the TCRdb table lists in-frame clones only, not all of them. V and J calls and clone size are those listed in that table; D and trimming were worked out from the DNA. The sample consists of roughly 16,000 clones, around 82% of them appearing once. V and J are TRBV3-1 (or the pseudogene TRBV3-2) and TRBJ1-2; TRBD1 aligns across 9 bases. Sequences were obtained from peripheral blood. This clonotype was sampled from a man aged 55 to 70 with active or convalescent COVID-19. The CDR3 is CASSQEPDRGHGYTF. The CDR3 DNA follows: TGTGCCAGCAGCCAAGAGCCGGACAGGGGACATGGCTACACCTTC.